The source of this T cell receptor (beta chain) is a study of T cell responses to AZD1222 COVID-19 vaccine (dated by TCRdb to the early 2020s). Regarding the research as a whole: AZD1222 recipients with second doses at about 4 weeks or about 12 weeks were pooled, because spike-specific TCR depth and breadth did not differ between schedules. TCR sequencing covered roughly 230 trial participants: 200 to 210 given two doses of AZD1222 and 26 given two doses of MenACWY control vaccine. Trial participants were enrolled by age into 18-55, 56-69 and 70-plus year subgroups, with about 150, 27 and 61 TCR-sequenced participants respectively. Overall study outcomes, separate from this receptor: Vaccine-associated CD4 TCRs spanned the whole spike protein, with dominant responses in regions 160-218 and 743-854. Reportedly, almost half of the unique spike-specific TCRs recognized epitopes lying outside the regions that are mutated in the B.1.351 and B.1.1.7 variants. Conclusions about previously exposed vaccinees were limited because only six AZD1222 recipients were SARS-CoV-2 seropositive at baseline. Because no samples from the day 14 peak response were available, repertoires could be characterized only after the peak T cell response. Most participants were white British and females outnumbered males, and the authors suggested that clonal diversity may have been underestimated. After two AZD1222 doses, both the breadth and the depth of spike-specific TCRs were significantly higher than at day 0 and than in MenACWY recipients. In the small 56-69-year group, the increase in depth fell short of significance, most likely because of low power.

In the case of this clone: No cognate antigen has been identified for it. No base qualities exist here, and no much larger clone lies one base off it.

The CDR3 regions of human TCRbeta chains were subjected to immunosequencing. In the authors' own workflow: Repertoire TCRs were checked for matches against a reference library of SARS-CoV-2-specific TCRs that had been generated using the MIRA antigen-specificity platform. Breadth was defined as the fraction of unique TCRs that were SARS-CoV-2-associated. Depth was defined as the fraction of total T cells that were SARS-CoV-2-associated. Each spike-specific TCR was assigned to its reactive spike region and to a CD4 or CD8 class using the MIRA data. Log10-transformed breadth and depth values were compared by one-way ANOVA with Sidak's multiple comparisons tests. TCRdb carries this immuneACCESS record with in-frame sequences only. Its versions omit some clonotypes, under half of them owing to an unresolved V gene in the studies checked, with the rest unexplained. V and J calls and clone size are given by that table; D and trimming were obtained from the DNA. Across this sample there are over 100,000 clones, with roughly 93% seen only once. The top ten hold around 7% of the sample.

Reading the germline V gene gives CDR1 MDHEN and CDR2 SYDVKM. V is cut by 6 bases and J by 4 bases, and the space between the germline ends is 13 bases. The CDR3 measures 13 amino acids from cysteine to phenylalanine. This entry keeps only the CDR3 DNA: 39 bases, framed from base 1. This sample's time point label indicates: baseline before first vaccination. Vaccinee samples came from UK trials COV001 and COV002, including a single-blind randomized controlled phase 2/3 trial of AZD1222 (ChAdOx1 nCoV-19) in healthy adults. For TCRbeta chain sequencing, PBMC samples were collected from trial participants at day 0 and at day 28 after the second dose.

This specimen was peripheral blood, taken on day 0 of AZD1222 vaccination. The TCR originated in an adult in good health. Here the chain combines TRBV28 and TRBJ2-7; D gene: possibly TRBD2, on 6 matching bases. The CDR3 protein is CASSSTSRYEQYF. The nucleotide sequence reads as follows: TGTGCCAGCAGCTCGACTAGTCGGTACGAGCAGTACTTC.